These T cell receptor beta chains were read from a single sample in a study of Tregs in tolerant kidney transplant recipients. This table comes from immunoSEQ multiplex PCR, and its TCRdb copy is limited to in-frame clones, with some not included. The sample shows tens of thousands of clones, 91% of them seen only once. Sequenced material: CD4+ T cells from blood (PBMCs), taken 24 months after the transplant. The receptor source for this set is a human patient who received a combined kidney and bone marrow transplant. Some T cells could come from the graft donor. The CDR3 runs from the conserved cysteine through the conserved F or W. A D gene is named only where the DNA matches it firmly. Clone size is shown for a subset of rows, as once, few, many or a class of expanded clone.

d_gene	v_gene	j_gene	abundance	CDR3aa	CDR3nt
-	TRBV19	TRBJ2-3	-	CASTPTATSTDTQYF	TGTGCCAGTACCCCGACAGCTACTAGCACAGATACGCAGTATTTT
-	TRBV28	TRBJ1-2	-	CALGGRNYGYTF	TGTGCCTTGGGGGGGCGCAACTATGGCTACACCTTC
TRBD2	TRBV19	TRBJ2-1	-	CASSIIRGGGNEQFF	TGTGCCAGTAGTATCATCCGGGGGGGCGGGAATGAGCAGTTCTTC
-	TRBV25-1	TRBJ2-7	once	CASSELGTDYEQYF	TGTGCCAGCAGTGAACTAGGCACGGATTACGAGCAGTACTTC
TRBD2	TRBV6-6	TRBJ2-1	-	CASSLIAGVGNEQFF	TGTGCCAGCAGCCTCATAGCGGGAGTGGGGAATGAGCAGTTCTTC
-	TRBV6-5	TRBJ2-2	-	CASSTGTYTGELFF	TGTGCCAGCAGTACCGGGACTTACACCGGGGAGCTGTTTTTT
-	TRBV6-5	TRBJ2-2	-	CASSYGPGFYTGELFF	TGTGCCAGCAGTTACGGCCCCGGGTTCTACACCGGGGAGCTGTTTTTT
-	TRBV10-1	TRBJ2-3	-	CASKDRGWGTDTQYF	TGCGCCAGCAAGGATCGGGGTTGGGGCACAGATACGCAGTATTTT
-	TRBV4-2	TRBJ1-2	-	CASSLARGRGYGYTF	TGTGCCAGCAGCCTCGCCCGGGGGAGGGGCTATGGCTACACCTTC
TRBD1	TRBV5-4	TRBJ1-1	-	CASSLGQGAFLNTEAFF	TGTGCCAGCAGCTTGGGGCAGGGGGCCTTCCTGAACACTGAAGCTTTCTTT
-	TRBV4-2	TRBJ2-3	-	CASSQVVGEGDTQYF	TGTGCCAGCAGCCAGGTGGTGGGCGAGGGAGATACGCAGTATTTT
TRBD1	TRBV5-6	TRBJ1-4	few	CASSVQGANEKLFF	TGTGCCAGCAGCGTTCAGGGGGCCAATGAAAAACTGTTTTTT
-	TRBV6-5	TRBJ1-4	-	CASSSTGRGEKLFF	TGTGCCAGCAGTTCCACGGGCCGGGGTGAAAAACTGTTTTTT
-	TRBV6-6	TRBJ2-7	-	CASSYADRAYEQYF	TGTGCCAGCAGTTACGCTGATCGAGCTTACGAGCAGTACTTC
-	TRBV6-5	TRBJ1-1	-	CASSYSNGRGAFF	TGTGCCAGCAGTTACTCGAATGGCAGGGGAGCTTTCTTT
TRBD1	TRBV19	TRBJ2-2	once	CASSTRDRGTGELFF	TGTGCCAGTAGTACCAGGGACAGGGGCACCGGGGAGCTGTTTTTT
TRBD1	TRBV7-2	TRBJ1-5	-	CASSLGGQGNQPQHF	TGTGCCAGCAGCTTAGGAGGACAGGGGAATCAGCCCCAGCATTTT
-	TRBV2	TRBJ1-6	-	CASSEVAGYSPLHF	TGTGCCAGCAGTGAAGTTGCAGGCTATTCCCCCCTCCACTTT
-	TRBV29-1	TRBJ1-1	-	CSVERTATEAFF	TGCAGCGTTGAGAGGACAGCCACTGAAGCTTTCTTT
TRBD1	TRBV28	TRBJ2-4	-	CASSLEGTGGWNIQYF	TGTGCCAGCAGTTTAGAGGGGACAGGGGGCTGGAACATTCAGTACTTC
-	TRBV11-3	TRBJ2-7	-	CASSLLQGHEQYF	TGTGCCAGCAGCTTATTGCAGGGGCACGAGCAGTACTTC
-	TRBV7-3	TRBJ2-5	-	CASRIHPGGGTEQETQYF	TGTGCCAGCAGAATCCACCCAGGCGGCGGGACAGAGCAAGAGACCCAGTACTTC
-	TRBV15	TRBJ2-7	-	CATSRDRNCEVQYF	TGTGCCACCAGCAGAGATCGGAATTGCGAGGTGCAGTACTTC
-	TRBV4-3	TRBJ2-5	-	CASSQVRGWWETQYF	TGCGCCAGCAGCCAAGTAAGGGGGTGGTGGGAGACCCAGTACTTC
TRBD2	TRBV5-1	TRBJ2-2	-	CASSLTSGSNTGELFF	TGCGCCAGCAGCTTGACTAGCGGGTCGAACACCGGGGAGCTGTTTTTT
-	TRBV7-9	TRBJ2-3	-	CASSLSSGGGDTQYF	TGTGCCAGCAGCTTAAGTAGCGGAGGAGGGGATACGCAGTATTTT
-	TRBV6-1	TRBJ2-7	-	CASSEATGVRLYEQYF	TGTGCCAGCAGTGAAGCCACGGGGGTAAGGCTTTACGAGCAGTACTTC
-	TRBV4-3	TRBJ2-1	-	CASSRRSSDEQFF	TGCGCCAGCAGCCGAAGATCTAGCGATGAGCAGTTCTTC
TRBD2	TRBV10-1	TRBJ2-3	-	CASNVRTSGGTTDTQYF	TGCGCCAGCAATGTTAGGACTAGCGGGGGGACAACAGATACGCAGTATTTT
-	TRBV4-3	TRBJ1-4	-	CASSQRVGVGGEKLFF	TGCGCCAGCAGCCAGCGGGTCGGTGTGGGGGGAGAAAAACTGTTTTTT